The 8 T cell receptor beta chains reported below all come from one sample, sequenced in a study of vaccination effects on CD4 cells after COVID-19. Between days 10 and 11 of culture, CD4+ T cells were separated out. Here immunoSEQ multiplex PCR was the method, and the copy in TCRdb shows in-frame clones only, minus some. This sample has 70,000 to 75,000 clones, with 70% to 80% found just once. No antigen has been assigned to these receptors. Sequencing was performed on CD4+ T cells from PBMCs cultured without peptide, taken before COVID-19 vaccination. The source of these receptors is a human donor who received a COVID-19 vaccine.

This clone has a single count. This chain connects TRBV30 to TRBJ1-4; D uncertain. Germline assignment: CDR1 GTSNPN and CDR2 SVGIG (reference sequence). This CDR3 region has 13 residues. Between the trimmed V and J ends, which lost 8 bases and 5 bases, there was a span of 15 bases. The CDR3 loop is CALRTINNEKLFF. The DNA of the CDR3 is TGTGCCCTGAGGACGATTAACAATGAAAAACTGTTTTTT.

The V and J genes are TRBV5-1 and TRBJ1-6; possibly TRBD1 for D (5 bases). V lost 0 bases and J 5 bases, leaving 6 bases between the germline ends. Germline V gene sequence: CDR1 SGHRS, CDR2 YFSETQ. CDR3 length equals 14 residues. CDR3 amino acids: CASSLAGNNSPLHF. The CDR3, as DNA: TGCGCCAGCAGCTTGGCAGGGAATAATTCACCCCTCCACTTT.

This clone was observed a single time. The chain joins TRBV7-9 to TRBJ2-5; perhaps TRBD2 as D (5 bases). V was trimmed by 3 bases and J by 1 base, leaving 12 bases between them. The CDR3 runs to 15 residues. The germline V gene has CDR1 SEHNR and CDR2 FQNEAQ (reference sequence). In DNA, the CDR3 is TGTGCCAGCAGCTTGTATTCGGGGATCCAAGAGACCCAGTACTTC. It translates to CASSLYSGIQETQYF.

V and J are TRBV7-3 and TRBJ2-3; 13 bases line up with TRBD2. The length of the CDR3 is 18 residues. The V gene end was trimmed by 6 bases and the J gene end by 8 bases; junction bases not matched to a gene: 17. The germline V gene encodes CDR1 SGHTA and CDR2 FQGTGA. The CDR3: CASRRTGTSGANAGTQYF. DNA of the CDR3: TGTGCCAGCAGGAGAACCGGGACTAGCGGGGCCAACGCAGGTACGCAGTATTTT.

V usage is TRBV19 and J usage is TRBJ2-2; TRBD1 agrees at 7 bases. Germline-derived CDR1 and CDR2 are LNHDA and SQIVND (reference sequence). The CDR3 consists of 14 residues. V shed 5 bases and J 1 base; nucleotides not matched to a gene: 1. CDR3 bases: TGTGCCAGTAGTGGGACAGTGAACACCGGGGAGCTGTTTTTT. Its translation is CASSGTVNTGELFF.

CDR3 DNA: TGTGCCAGCAGTTTATGGGGGACGTCATGGGAAAAACTGTTTTTT. Translated, it gives CASSLWGTSWEKLFF. The chain joins TRBV27 to TRBJ1-4, with TRBD1 as a possible D gene (5 bases). From germline, CDR1 is MNHEY and CDR2 SMNVEV (reference sequence). V dropped 1 base and J dropped 8 bases, with 14 bases sitting between them. This CDR3 is built from 15 residues.

This clone has a handful of counts. The genes are TRBV18 and TRBJ1-2; D gene ambiguous. CDR1 and CDR2 from the germline V gene are KGHSH and LQKENI. Trimming removed 6 bases from V and 3 bases from J, with 5 bases in between. This CDR3 has 11 amino acids. CDR3 DNA: TGTGCCAGCTCCCCCGACTATGGCTACACCTTC. Translating it yields CASSPDYGYTF.

The chain is built from TRBV28 and TRBJ2-4; a possible D gene is TRBD1 (5 bases). V lost 10 bases, J lost 0 bases, and 16 bases lay in between. The CDR3 contains 15 residues. Looked up from germline, CDR1 is MDHEN and CDR2 is SYDVKM. As DNA, the CDR3 is TGTGCCACAGAAGACAGTTTGGGAGCCAAAAACATTCAGTACTTC. It specifies CATEDSLGAKNIQYF.